This entry lists 22 T cell receptor beta chains sequenced from one sample in a study of a mutant IDH1 vaccine in newly diagnosed glioma. Time point defined: week 23, last vaccination. One vaccine dose held 300 ug of mutant IDH1 20-mer peptide and came with topical imiquimod. Clones were read by immunoSEQ multiplex PCR, and TCRdb kept only the in-frame ones, dropping some. The repertoire holds roughly 51,000 clones, with about 81% as singletons. For these receptors, no antigen is known. The material sequenced was PBMCs, taken from a glioma patient whose treatment included an IDH1 peptide vaccine. These receptors all come from a woman in her forties with glioma. Some clones in this sample may be carry-over from other donors' samples.

The chain combines TRBV29-1 with TRBJ2-7; D is possibly TRBD1 (6 bases). Looked up from germline, CDR1 is SQVTM and CDR2 is ANQGSEA. Trimming took 4 bases from V and 0 from J, leaving 10 bases between them. There are 13 residues in the CDR3. CDR3 amino acids: CSVAGHYSYEQYF. The CDR3 DNA follows: TGCAGCGTTGCGGGACACTACTCCTACGAGCAGTACTTC.

In its sample, this clone was seen a few times. This rearrangement joins TRBV7-9 to TRBJ2-7; 9 bases align to TRBD1. The germline CDR1 and CDR2 sequences are SEHNR and FQNEAQ (reference sequence). Unmatched junction bases numbered 4, after V lost 8 bases and J lost 2 bases. The CDR3 is made up of 13 amino acids. CDR3 DNA sequence: TGTGCCAGCGGCCGGGACAGGGCCTACGAGCAGTACTTC. The encoded protein is CASGRDRAYEQYF.

The J gene is TRBJ1-2, the V gene TRBV29-1, with a possible D match to TRBD1 (6 bases). The CDR3 is made up of 10 amino acids. Germline V gives CDR1 SQVTM, CDR2 ANQGSEA. Trimming shortened V by 6 bases and J by 6 bases, and 8 bases separated the two germline ends. CDR3 in amino acids: CSVGQNGYTF. The DNA for the CDR3 is TGCAGCGTAGGACAGAATGGCTACACCTTC.

This chain joins TRBV18 and TRBJ1-5, with D perhaps TRBD1 (6 bases). Germline CDR1 reads KGHSH; CDR2 reads LQKENI. V was clipped by 3 bases and J by 7 bases, with 16 bases between them. This CDR3 region has 15 residues. The CDR3 loop reads CASSPSTGLQQPQHF. DNA of the CDR3: TGTGCCAGCTCACCGAGTACAGGGTTACAACAGCCCCAGCATTTT.

This chain connects TRBV20-1 to TRBJ2-7, with D unresolved. V lost 1 base, J lost 5 bases, and 6 bases lay in between. Germline assignment: CDR1 DFQATT and CDR2 SNEGSKA (reference sequence). This CDR3 comprises 11 residues. The CDR3 sequence: CSARVRDEQYF. The CDR3 bases are TGCAGTGCTAGAGTCCGGGACGAGCAGTACTTC.

The chain's CDR3 is CASSWGVNTEAFF. CDR3 DNA sequence: TGTGCCAGCAGCTGGGGGGTGAACACTGAAGCTTTCTTT. This chain uses TRBV11-3 with TRBJ1-1, with a possible D match to TRBD1 (5 bases). V was clipped by 4 bases and J by 0 bases, with 6 bases between them. Germline V gene lookup returns CDR1 SGHNT and CDR2 YENEEA. This CDR3 comprises 13 residues.

The CDR3 DNA follows: TGTGCCATTAATTCCCGGGACGGCCTTAATGGCTACACCTTC. Translated, it gives CAINSRDGLNGYTF. The chain employs TRBV10-3 and TRBJ1-2, with D possibly being TRBD1 (5 bases). V was cut by 9 bases and J by 6 bases, with 20 bases left in between. Per the germline V gene, CDR1 is ENHRY and CDR2 is SYGVKD. CDR3 size: 14 residues.

The chain links TRBV5-1 to TRBJ2-2; D is perhaps TRBD1 (7 bases). V lost 7 bases and J 5 bases, leaving 15 bases between the germline ends. This CDR3 has 14 amino acids. The germline CDR1 and CDR2 sequences are SGHRS and YFSETQ. The CDR3 bases are TGCGCCAGCTCCATACAGGGGAGGACCGGGGAGCTGTTTTTT. Protein product: CASSIQGRTGELFF.

This rearrangement joins TRBV9 to TRBJ2-1; 14 bases fit TRBD2. The CDR3 length is 17 residues. The V segment lost 4 bases and the J segment 8 bases; nucleotides outside the gene matches: 11. CDR1 and CDR2 from the germline V gene are SGDLS and YYNGEE. The CDR3 loop is CASSLPTSGGARDEQFF. The CDR3 region has the DNA TGTGCCAGCAGCTTACCGACTAGCGGGGGGGCCAGGGATGAGCAGTTCTTC. The complete variable domain, with remaining parts taken from reference TRBV9 and TRBJ2-1, reads DSGVTQTPKHLITATGQRVTLRCSPRSGDLSVYWYQQSLDQGLQFLIQYYNGEERAKGNILERFSAQQFPDLHSELNLSSLELGDSALYFCASSLPTSGGARDEQFFGPGTRLTVL.

The V and J genes are TRBV27 and TRBJ1-1, with 8 bases fitting TRBD1. The V and J ends lost 2 bases and 0 bases, in that order; junction bases with no gene match: 2. Germline CDR1 MNHEY, CDR2 SMNVEV (reference sequence). This CDR3 has 15 amino acids. CDR3 sequence (DNA): TGTGCCAGCAGTTTAGGGACAGGTTTGAACACTGAAGCTTTCTTT. Its protein is CASSLGTGLNTEAFF.

V and J are TRBV2 and TRBJ2-5; TRBD2 agrees at 16 bases. CDR1 and CDR2 from the germline V gene are SNHLY and FYNNEI. The CDR3 is made up of 19 amino acids. V dropped 3 bases and J dropped 4; count of bases not matched to a gene: 11. In DNA form, the CDR3 reads TGTGCCAGCAGTGATCCTGGGGGACTAGCGGGGGGGCACCGAGAGACCCAGTACTTC. It specifies CASSDPGGLAGGHRETQYF.

This clone has just a few counts. Written as DNA, the CDR3 is TGTGCCAGCAGTGAAGGGGGGGGGTGGAACACCGGGGAGCTGTTTTTT. This sequence encodes CASSEGGGWNTGELFF. The V gene is TRBV25-1, the J gene TRBJ2-2; 7 bases map to TRBD2. V shed 2 bases, J shed 1 base, and the junction held 4 bases outside the gene matches. The CDR3 loop spans 16 amino acids. Germline assignment: CDR1 MGHDK and CDR2 SYGVNS.

The V gene is TRBV9, the J gene TRBJ2-3; the D gene is possibly TRBD2 (6 bases). With 0 bases removed from V and 5 bases from J, the gap between germline ends came to 19 bases. CDR1 is SGDLS, CDR2 YYNGEE, per germline. The CDR3 extends over 17 amino acids. The DNA for the CDR3 is TGTGCCAGCAGCGTAGGGGCCAGCGGAGGGTGGGAAGATACGCAGTATTTT. This sequence encodes CASSVGASGGWEDTQYF.

The CDR3 sequence is CASASGGDQPQHF. CDR3 in DNA: TGCGCCAGCGCTAGTGGGGGGGATCAGCCCCAGCATTTT. The chain links TRBV10-1 to TRBJ1-5, with D possibly being TRBD1 (5 bases). The germline V gene encodes CDR1 WNHNN and CDR2 SYGVQD (reference sequence). The CDR3 contains 13 residues. The germline V and J ends were trimmed by 8 bases and 5 bases, with 13 bases remaining between them.

J is TRBJ2-5 and V is TRBV2; D uncertain. CDR3 length equals 16 residues. In germline, CDR1 is SNHLY, CDR2 FYNNEI. The ends were cut back, 4 bases at V and 0 bases at J, with 15 bases in the middle. CDR3 DNA sequence: TGTGCCAGCAGTGGGCGTGACCACTTGTACCAAGAGACCCAGTACTTC. Translated: CASSGRDHLYQETQYF.

This rearrangement joins TRBV19 to TRBJ2-2, with TRBD2 matching 8 bases. This CDR3 comprises 16 residues. Trimming removed 1 base from V and 3 bases from J; junction bases left unmatched: 4. Germline V gene sequence: CDR1 LNHDA, CDR2 SQIVND (reference sequence). The CDR3 region has the DNA TGTGCCAGTAGTATAGGAGCGGGGGTGTACACCGGGGAGCTGTTTTTT. Translating it yields CASSIGAGVYTGELFF. Full variable domain (rest looked up from reference TRBV19 and TRBJ2-2): DGGITQSPKYLFRKEGQNVTLSCEQNLNHDAMYWYRQDPGQGLRLIYYSQIVNDFQKGDIAEGYSVSREKKESFPLTVTSAQKNPTAFYLCASSIGAGVYTGELFFGEGSRLTVL.

The chain carries TRBV7-9 and TRBJ2-7, with 9 bases that match TRBD2. V lost 0 bases to trimming and J lost 1 base; unmatched junction nucleotides: 4. The CDR3 is made up of 16 amino acids. Germline CDR1 is SEHNR and CDR2 is FQNEAQ (reference sequence). CDR3 amino acids: CASSLALAGSSYEQYF. CDR3 DNA sequence: TGTGCCAGCAGCTTAGCCCTAGCGGGGTCTTCCTACGAGCAGTACTTC.

In the case of this clone: One end of the junction fails to match germline, which may point to a read error. This rearrangement joins TRBV29-1 to TRBJ1-2; D not certain. This CDR3 region has 10 residues. Per germline, CDR1 SQVTM and CDR2 ANQGSEA. The CDR3 coding sequence is TGCAGCGTCGAAGGCTATGGCTACACCTTC. Translation gives CSVEGYGYTF.

The V and J genes are TRBV4-3 and TRBJ2-7, with 12 bases fitting TRBD2. J was trimmed by 0 bases and V by 4 bases; bases with no gene match: 7. The CDR3 is 17 residues long. Germline V lookup: CDR1 LGHNA, CDR2 YSLEER. As DNA, the CDR3 is TGCGCCAGCAGCCGACTAGCGGGGGAGGGCCCCTCCTACGAGCAGTACTTC. Amino acids: CASSRLAGEGPSYEQYF.

The chain is built from TRBV30 and TRBJ1-1, with unresolved D. The CDR3 runs 13 residues. Trimming pared 7 bases from V and 3 bases from J, leaving 15 bases between. Germline CDR1 GTSNPN, CDR2 SVGIG (reference sequence). CDR3 region: CAFSRRGYTEAFF. DNA of the CDR3: TGTGCCTTCTCAAGGCGGGGATACACTGAAGCTTTCTTT.

This chain connects TRBV29-1 to TRBJ2-1; 10 bases align to TRBD1. Trimming cost V 2 bases and J 3 bases; bases outside gene matches: 4. This CDR3 contains 15 residues. Germline lookup yields CDR1 SQVTM and CDR2 ANQGSEA. For the CDR3, the DNA is TGCAGCGTTGAAAGGACAGGGGGGATCTACAATGAGCAGTTCTTC. Its translation is CSVERTGGIYNEQFF.

This clone was seen only a few times. The rearrangement links TRBV30 to TRBJ1-2, with 12 bases aligning to TRBD1. CDR3 length: 16 residues. Per the germline V gene, CDR1 is GTSNPN and CDR2 is SVGIG (reference sequence). The junction had 11 bases not matched to a gene; V was cut back by 5 bases and J by 4 bases. For the CDR3, the DNA is TGTGCCTGGCACCGGGACAGGGGGCGCGAAGGCTATGGCTACACCTTC. Translated: CAWHRDRGREGYGYTF.